These 29 T cell receptor beta chains were all obtained from the same sample, sequenced in a study of PD-1 blockade in classical Hodgkin lymphoma. Assay: immunoSEQ multiplex PCR; the TCRdb copy retains only in-frame clones and omits some. Among tens of thousands of clones, approximately 70% were seen once, and the ten largest hold about 10%. Every patient was affected by relapse after autologous stem cell transplantation, while exposure to brentuximab vedotin was not uniform. Specimen: peripheral blood mononuclear cells (PBMCs), collected at baseline. All receptors derive from a human donor with classical Hodgkin lymphoma.

V and J are TRBV10-3 and TRBJ2-7, with 11 bases identical to TRBD1. J gave up 3 bases and V 10 bases, and 8 bases lay outside the gene matches. The CDR3 totals 14 residues. CDR1 and CDR2 from the germline V gene are ENHRY and SYGVKD. The DNA of the CDR3 is TGTGCCAGTGGACAGGGGGCATTAGGCTACGAGCAGTACTTC. This gives the protein CASGQGALGYEQYF.

The chain links TRBV25-1 to TRBJ1-4, with D maybe TRBD1 (6 bases). This CDR3 comprises 16 residues. V lost 3 bases to trimming and J lost 6 bases, with 17 bases between them. Germline V gene lookup returns CDR1 MGHDK and CDR2 SYGVNS. CDR3 sequence: CASSDPVGGADEKLFF. The CDR3 DNA is TGTGCCAGCAGTGACCCCGTGGGGGGCGCGGATGAAAAACTGTTTTTT.

To note about this clone: Distinct nucleotide sequences in the sample also encode this CDR3. The gene calls are TRBV9 and TRBJ1-3; weak D call: TRBD1 (6 bases). Germline values: CDR1 SGDLS, CDR2 YYNGEE. The CDR3 covers 15 residues. V lost 0 bases to trimming and J lost 3 bases, with 10 bases between them. CDR3 nucleotide sequence: TGTGCCAGCAGCGTAGGGGGGGCAAGTGGAAACACCATATATTTT. Amino acids: CASSVGGASGNTIYF.

The chain has TRBV4-2 and TRBJ2-5, with 15 bases lining up with TRBD2. CDR1 and CDR2 from the germline V gene are LGHNA and YNFKEQ. V shed 1 base and J 5 bases; nucleotides not matched to a gene: 5. CDR3 length: 17 residues. The CDR3 region is CASSQVFGTSGGETQYF. The CDR3 DNA reads as TGTGCCAGCAGCCAAGTATTTGGGACTAGCGGGGGGGAGACCCAGTACTTC.

The rearrangement uses TRBV27 and TRBJ1-2; no clear D. Trimming shortened V by 3 bases and J by 1 base, and 12 bases separated the two germline ends. Germline V lookup: CDR1 MNHEY, CDR2 SMNVEV (reference sequence). The CDR3 contains 15 residues. DNA of the CDR3: TGTGCCAGCAGTTTCACTAGGACGGGTAACTATGGCTACACCTTC. This codes for CASSFTRTGNYGYTF.

CDR3 loop: CAGELWETQYF. CDR3 bases: TGTGCCGGGGAGCTCTGGGAGACCCAGTACTTC. The genes are TRBV2 and TRBJ2-5; D possibly corresponds to TRBD2 (5 bases). The ends were cut back, 11 bases at V and 5 bases at J, with 12 bases in the middle. CDR3 length: 11 amino acids. Looked up from germline, CDR1 is SNHLY and CDR2 is FYNNEI.

By frequency in the sample, this clone is medium-sized. The CDR3 region has the DNA TGCAGCGTCGATGAAGGCGGCCGGCGTAGCTATGGCTACACCTTC. It is translated as CSVDEGGRRSYGYTF. The chain is built from TRBV29-1 and TRBJ1-2; D gene uncertain. Trimming pared 6 bases from V and 4 bases from J, leaving 21 bases between. Looked up from germline, CDR1 is SQVTM and CDR2 is ANQGSEA. The CDR3 length is 15 residues.

The sample holds a few counts of this clone. The chain carries TRBV6-5 and TRBJ2-7; unclear D gene. The CDR3 totals 12 residues. Germline V gives CDR1 MNHEY, CDR2 SVGAGI. V lost 10 bases, J lost 4 bases, and 14 bases lay in between. In nucleotides, the CDR3 is TGTGCCACGATGACTGAGACTTACGAGCAGTACTTC. This sequence encodes CATMTETYEQYF.

This chain connects TRBV5-1 to TRBJ1-1; TRBD1 matches at 7 bases. The V and J ends lost 4 bases and 8 bases, in that order; junction bases with no gene match: 20. CDR3 size: 17 residues. Germline CDR1 is SGHRS and CDR2 is YFSETQ. The CDR3 DNA reads as TGCGCCAGCAGCACTGGACAGGCCGGGGCTAGGGTTCGAGAAGCTTTCTTT. It is translated as CASSTGQAGARVREAFF.

The chain joins TRBV7-9 to TRBJ1-2; 7 nucleotides line up with TRBD1. Looked up from germline, CDR1 is SEHNR and CDR2 is FQNEAQ (reference sequence). J gave up 4 bases and V 5 bases, and 7 bases lay outside the gene matches. CDR3 length: 14 residues. CDR3 protein: CASSPRQGIYGYTF. As DNA, the CDR3 is TGTGCCAGCAGCCCCCGACAGGGTATCTATGGCTACACCTTC.

This chain joins TRBV18 and TRBJ1-1, with 7 bases lining up with TRBD1. CDR1 and CDR2 from the germline V gene are KGHSH and LQKENI. This CDR3 is built from 13 residues. J was trimmed by 13 bases and V by 2 bases; bases with no gene match: 10. The CDR3 nucleotides are TGTGCCAGCTCACCAGAAGAAGGGGGCGCGGGTTTCTTT. This translates into CASSPEEGGAGFF.

The V call is TRBV5-1, the J call TRBJ1-1, with TRBD1 as a possible D gene (5 bases). Trimming removed 6 bases at V and 0 bases at J, with 15 bases between. The CDR3 length is 15 residues. The V gene's germline CDR1 is SGHRS and CDR2 YFSETQ. In DNA, the CDR3 is TGCGCCAGCACCCCGGGGGGGATTCTGAACACTGAAGCTTTCTTT. It yields the protein CASTPGGILNTEAFF.

The chain carries TRBV5-5 and TRBJ1-1; D unresolved. Germline lookup yields CDR1 SGHKS and CDR2 YYEKEE (reference sequence). The CDR3 has 14 amino acids. V was clipped by 6 bases and J by 11 bases, with 23 bases between them. CDR3 residues: CASIPLPGRVGAFF. CDR3 DNA: TGTGCCAGCATCCCCCTTCCAGGTCGGGTGGGGGCTTTCTTT.

V is TRBV6-5 and J is TRBJ2-1; D ambiguous. Per germline, CDR1 MNHEY and CDR2 SVGAGI. This CDR3 comprises 13 residues. V lost 4 bases and J lost 4, with 8 bases in between. This CDR3 reads CASSFQDYNEQFF. CDR3 in DNA: TGTGCCAGCAGTTTTCAGGATTACAATGAGCAGTTCTTC.

This chain uses TRBV18 with TRBJ2-7; 7 nucleotides match TRBD1. The length of the CDR3 is 14 residues. Germline assignment: CDR1 KGHSH and CDR2 LQKENI. Trimming at V came to 3 bases and at J to 7 bases, leaving 9 bases not matched to a gene. In DNA form, the CDR3 reads TGTGCCAGCTCACCTTTTCAGGGGGAGTGGGAGCAGTACTTC. Its protein is CASSPFQGEWEQYF.

This clone was picked up a small number of times. The V call is TRBV13, the J call TRBJ2-7, with a tentative D call TRBD1 (6 bases). This CDR3 region has 15 residues. Trimming took 5 bases from V and 2 from J, leaving 16 bases between them. Germline CDR1 reads PRHDT; CDR2 reads FYEKMQ (reference sequence). For the CDR3, the DNA is TGTGCCAGCAGCCCGAGACGGGACACGACCTACGAGCAGTACTTC. Amino acid sequence: CASSPRRDTTYEQYF.

This clone was counted between two and nine times. The V and J genes are TRBV28 and TRBJ1-1; the D is unclear. The CDR3 totals 12 residues. Trimming stripped 7 bases from V and 0 bases from J, with 6 bases between. Germline assignment: CDR1 MDHEN and CDR2 SYDVKM. CDR3 sequence (DNA): TGTGCCAGCACTAGGGTGAACACTGAAGCTTTCTTT. It translates to CASTRVNTEAFF.

The chain employs TRBV4-1 and TRBJ1-5; the D is unclear. Between the trimmed V and J ends, which lost 0 bases and 5 bases, there was a span of 11 bases. CDR3 size: 15 residues. CDR1 and CDR2 (germline): MGHRA, YSYEKL. The CDR3 here is CASSQDPGAHQPQHF. The CDR3 coding sequence is TGCGCCAGCAGCCAAGACCCTGGCGCCCATCAGCCCCAGCATTTT.

DNA for the CDR3: TGTGCCAGCAGTTACGACAGTAGCAATCAGCCCCAGCATTTT. Translated, it gives CASSYDSSNQPQHF. This chain joins TRBV6-5 and TRBJ1-5; D perhaps matches TRBD1 (5 bases). CDR3 length: 14 amino acids. CDR1 is MNHEY and CDR2 is SVGAGI in the germline V gene. The germline V and J ends were trimmed by 2 bases and 0 bases, with 5 bases remaining between them.

For the CDR3, the DNA is TGTGCCAGCAGTTCGGGGATGAACACTGAAGCTTTCTTT. It is translated as CASSSGMNTEAFF. The chain has TRBV27 and TRBJ1-1, with D unclear. The V gene's germline CDR1 is MNHEY and CDR2 SMNVEV (reference sequence). The CDR3 loop spans 13 amino acids. Trimming removed 4 bases from V and 0 bases from J, with 6 bases in between.

This clone was found a few times. The CDR3: CASSDAMRGEQYF. DNA for the CDR3: TGCGCCAGCAGTGATGCCATGCGGGGCGAGCAGTACTTC. This chain uses TRBV10-1 with TRBJ2-7, with TRBD2 as a possible D gene (6 bases). Germline V lookup: CDR1 WNHNN, CDR2 SYGVQD (reference sequence). V was shortened by 3 bases and J by 6 bases, with 12 bases between the two germline ends. The CDR3 has 13 residues.

The CDR3 bases are TGTGCCAGCAGCTTGGGGCTCGGGATCGTACCCTATGGCTACACCTTC. Translated, it gives CASSLGLGIVPYGYTF. The chain is built from TRBV5-5 and TRBJ1-2; D is unclear. The germline V gene encodes CDR1 SGHKS and CDR2 YYEKEE (reference sequence). CDR3 length equals 16 residues. Trimming removed 0 bases at V and 4 bases at J, with 16 bases between.

V and J are TRBV9 and TRBJ2-7, with TRBD2 matching over 9 bases. Germline CDR1 is SGDLS and CDR2 is YYNGEE. CDR3 length equals 16 residues. J gave up 4 bases and V 4 bases, and 12 bases lay outside the gene matches. CDR3 nucleotide sequence: TGTGCCAGCAGCCCCCGGGATAGCGGGAGATTGTACGAGCAGTACTTC. Residues: CASSPRDSGRLYEQYF. The whole variable domain, remainder taken from reference TRBV9 and TRBJ2-7, is DSGVTQTPKHLITATGQRVTLRCSPRSGDLSVYWYQQSLDQGLQFLIQYYNGEERAKGNILERFSAQQFPDLHSELNLSSLELGDSALYFCASSPRDSGRLYEQYFGPGTRLTVT.

J is TRBJ1-3 and V is TRBV28; a possible D gene is TRBD1 (6 bases). Germline values: CDR1 MDHEN, CDR2 SYDVKM. CDR3 length: 17 amino acids. Trimming removed 6 bases from V and 1 base from J, with 19 bases in between. CDR3 protein: CASRFSDSSVSGNTIYF. The CDR3, as DNA: TGTGCCAGCAGATTTTCGGACAGCTCCGTTTCTGGAAACACCATATATTTT. Variable domain in full (rest from reference TRBV28 and TRBJ1-3): DVKVTQSSRYLVKRTGEKVFLECVQDMDHENMFWYRQDPGLGLRLIYFSYDVKMKEKGDIPEGYSVSREKKERFSLILESASTNQTSMYLCASRFSDSSVSGNTIYFGEGSWLTVV.

J is TRBJ2-3 and V is TRBV7-9, with D perhaps matching TRBD2 (5 bases). Trimming stripped 1 base from V and 4 bases from J, with 9 bases between. Germline V gene lookup returns CDR1 SEHNR and CDR2 FQNEAQ (reference sequence). CDR3 length: 14 residues. This CDR3 is CASSLVEGPDTQYF. CDR3 sequence (DNA): TGTGCCAGCAGCTTAGTAGAGGGCCCAGATACGCAGTATTTT.

The CDR3 is CASSPSGGYYYEQYF. The CDR3 bases are TGTGCCAGCAGCCCTAGCGGGGGATATTACTACGAGCAGTACTTC. The chain links TRBV7-6 to TRBJ2-7, with 10 bases aligning to TRBD2. Trimming took 5 bases from V and 3 from J; bases not matched to a gene: 7. Germline V gene sequence: CDR1 SGHVS, CDR2 FNYEAQ. The CDR3 has 15 residues.

This clone is medium-sized by share. The chain has TRBV11-2 and TRBJ2-5; D is ambiguous. Deletions cut 2 bases from V and 5 bases from J, with 9 bases between. Germline CDR1 is SGHAT and CDR2 is FQNNGV. The CDR3 extends over 13 amino acids. The CDR3 coding sequence is TGTGCCAGCAGCTTATGGTCCGGGGAGACCCAGTACTTC. This encodes CASSLWSGETQYF.

V usage is TRBV5-4 and J usage is TRBJ2-1, with 12 bases fitting TRBD2. The ends lost 4 bases at V and 1 base at J; junction bases unmatched: 3. The CDR3 is 16 residues long. The germline V gene encodes CDR1 SGHNT and CDR2 YYREEE (reference sequence). This CDR3 reads CASSASGRASYNEQFF. CDR3 nucleotide sequence: TGTGCCAGCAGCGCTAGCGGGAGGGCTTCCTACAATGAGCAGTTCTTC. Filled out from reference TRBV5-4 and TRBJ2-1, the complete variable domain reads ETGVTQSPTHLIKTRGQQVTLRCSSQSGHNTVSWYQQALGQGPQFIFQYYREEENGRGNFPPRFSGLQFPNYSSELNVNALELDDSALYLCASSASGRASYNEQFFGPGTRLTVL.

V gene TRBV14 combines with J gene TRBJ2-4; D is perhaps TRBD1 or TRBD2 (5 bases each). This CDR3 is 15 amino acids long. Germline CDR1 reads SGHDN; CDR2 reads FVKESK. Trimming took off 3 bases at V and 0 bases at J, with 9 bases between the two ends. The CDR3 coding sequence is TGTGCCAGCAGCCAGGGGGTCCTAGCCAAAAACATTCAGTACTTC. Translated, it gives CASSQGVLAKNIQYF.